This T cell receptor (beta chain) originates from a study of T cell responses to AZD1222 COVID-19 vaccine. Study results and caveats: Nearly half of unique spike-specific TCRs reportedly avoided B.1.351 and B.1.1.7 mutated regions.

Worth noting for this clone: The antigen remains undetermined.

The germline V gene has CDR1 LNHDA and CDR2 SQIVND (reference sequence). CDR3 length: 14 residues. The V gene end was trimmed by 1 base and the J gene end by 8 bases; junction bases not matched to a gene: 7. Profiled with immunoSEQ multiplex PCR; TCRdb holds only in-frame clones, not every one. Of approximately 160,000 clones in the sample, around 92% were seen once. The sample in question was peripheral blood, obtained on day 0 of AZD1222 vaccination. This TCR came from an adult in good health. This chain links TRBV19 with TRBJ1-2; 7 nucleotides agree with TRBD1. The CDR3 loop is CASSIAGRGLGYTF. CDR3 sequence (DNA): TGTGCCAGTAGTATAGCCGGGAGGGGGCTCGGCTACACCTTC.